The TCR beta chain under discussion was sequenced for a study of identical twins. Looked up from germline, CDR1 is SNHLY and CDR2 is FYNNEI. Germline trimming cut 5 bases from V and 13 bases from J; bases unmatched to any gene: 6. This CDR3 has 12 amino acids. A single record per CDR3 protein comes from TCRdb applying MiXCR to the 5' RACE reads. This repertoire shows about 1.7 million distinct CDR3 sequences, about 32% found once; its top ten account for around 0.25%. This clonotype originated in a newborn girl in good health. The rearrangement uses TRBV2 and TRBJ2-1; 9 bases fit TRBD1. Source material: cord blood. The CDR3 nucleotides read TGTGCCAGCAGTCTCCGGACAGGGGCCCAGTTCTTC. Translating gives CASSLRTGAQFF. Based on the CDR3 plus reference TRBV2 and TRBJ2-1, the full variable domain is EPEVTQTPSHQVTQMGQEVILRCVPISNHLYFYWYRQILGQKVEFLVSFYNNEISEKSEIFDDQFSVERPDGSNFTLKIRSTKLEDSAMYFCASSLRTGAQFFGPGTRLTVL.